Many counts were recorded for the clone carrying this TCR beta chain. The data were obtained in a study of T-cell memory formation after mild COVID-19. Trimming removed 3 bases at V and 1 base at J, with 6 bases between. The CDR3 has 13 residues. Germline values: CDR1 KGHSH, CDR2 LQKENI. Each CDR3 protein gets one entry after TCRdb re-called the 5' RACE reads with MiXCR. The sample yields hundreds of thousands of distinct CDR3 sequences, roughly an eighth seen once. V gene TRBV18 combines with J gene TRBJ1-1; D is perhaps TRBD1 (5 bases). Input material: PBMCs or a T cell subset sorted from them (not recorded which). The clonotype was recovered from a man younger than 35 who had mild COVID-19 (a few samples of this study predate the infection). Cell type and time point are not known. CDR3 nucleotides: TGTGCCAGCTCACCGGGGGAGAACACTGAAGCTTTCTTT. Its protein product is CASSPGENTEAFF.